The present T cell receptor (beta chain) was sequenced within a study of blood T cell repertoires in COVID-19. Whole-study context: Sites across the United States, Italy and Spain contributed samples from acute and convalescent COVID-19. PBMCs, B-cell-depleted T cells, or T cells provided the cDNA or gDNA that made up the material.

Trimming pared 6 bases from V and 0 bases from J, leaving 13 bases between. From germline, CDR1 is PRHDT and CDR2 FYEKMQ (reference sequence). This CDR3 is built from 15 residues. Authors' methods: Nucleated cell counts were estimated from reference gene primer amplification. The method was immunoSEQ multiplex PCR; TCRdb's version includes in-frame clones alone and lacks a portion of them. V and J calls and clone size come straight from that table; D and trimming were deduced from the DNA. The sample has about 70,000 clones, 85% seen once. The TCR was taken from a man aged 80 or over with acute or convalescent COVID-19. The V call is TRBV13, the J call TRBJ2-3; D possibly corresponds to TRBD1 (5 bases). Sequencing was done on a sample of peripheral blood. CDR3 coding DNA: TGTGCCAGCAGTCCTAGACAGCTTAGCACAGATACGCAGTATTTT. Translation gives CASSPRQLSTDTQYF.